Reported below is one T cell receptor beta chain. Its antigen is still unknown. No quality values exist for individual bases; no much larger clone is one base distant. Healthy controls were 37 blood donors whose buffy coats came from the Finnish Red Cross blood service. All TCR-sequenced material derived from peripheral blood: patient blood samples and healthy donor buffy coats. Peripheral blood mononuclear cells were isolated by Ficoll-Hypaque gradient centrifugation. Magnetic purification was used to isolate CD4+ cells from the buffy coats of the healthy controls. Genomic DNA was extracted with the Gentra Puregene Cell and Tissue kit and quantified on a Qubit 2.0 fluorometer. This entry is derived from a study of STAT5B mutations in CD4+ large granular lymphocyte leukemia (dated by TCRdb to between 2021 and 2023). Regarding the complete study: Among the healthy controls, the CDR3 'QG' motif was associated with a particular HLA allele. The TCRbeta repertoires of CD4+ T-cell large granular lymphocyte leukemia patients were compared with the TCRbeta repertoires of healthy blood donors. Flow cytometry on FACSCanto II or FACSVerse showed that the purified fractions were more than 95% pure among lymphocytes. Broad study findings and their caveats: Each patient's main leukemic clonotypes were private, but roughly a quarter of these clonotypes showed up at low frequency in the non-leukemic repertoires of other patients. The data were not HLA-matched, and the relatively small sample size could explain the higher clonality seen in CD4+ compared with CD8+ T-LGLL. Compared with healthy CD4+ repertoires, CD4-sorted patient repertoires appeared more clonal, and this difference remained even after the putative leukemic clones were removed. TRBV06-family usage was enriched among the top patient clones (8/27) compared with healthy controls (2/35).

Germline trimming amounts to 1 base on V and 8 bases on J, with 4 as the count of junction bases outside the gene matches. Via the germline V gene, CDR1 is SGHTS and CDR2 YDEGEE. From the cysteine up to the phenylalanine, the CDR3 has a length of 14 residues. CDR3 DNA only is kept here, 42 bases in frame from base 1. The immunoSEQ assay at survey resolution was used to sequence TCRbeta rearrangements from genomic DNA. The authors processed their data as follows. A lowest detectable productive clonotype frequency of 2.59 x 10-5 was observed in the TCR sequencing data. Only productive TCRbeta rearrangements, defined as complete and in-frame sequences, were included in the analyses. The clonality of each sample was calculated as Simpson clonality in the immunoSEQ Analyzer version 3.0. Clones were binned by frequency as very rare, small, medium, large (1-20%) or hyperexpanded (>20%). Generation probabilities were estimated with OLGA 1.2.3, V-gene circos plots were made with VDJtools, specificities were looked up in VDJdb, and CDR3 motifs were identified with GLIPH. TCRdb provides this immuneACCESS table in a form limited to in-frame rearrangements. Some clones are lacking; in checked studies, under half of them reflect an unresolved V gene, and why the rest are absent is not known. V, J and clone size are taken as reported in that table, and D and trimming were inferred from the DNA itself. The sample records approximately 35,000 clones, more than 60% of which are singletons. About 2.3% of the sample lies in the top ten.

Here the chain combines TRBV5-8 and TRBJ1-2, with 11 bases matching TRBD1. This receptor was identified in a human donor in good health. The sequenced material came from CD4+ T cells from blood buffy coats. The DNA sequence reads TGTGCCAGCAGCTTGAGGACAGGGGGCGTCGGCTACACCTTC. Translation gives CASSLRTGGVGYTF.